This TCR beta chain was captured in a study of patients and donors after allogeneic stem cell transplantation. This clonotype was detected only a few times. Each CDR3 protein is one row after TCRdb ran MiXCR on the RT-PCR reads. The table shows 900,000 to 1,000,000 distinct CDR3 sequences, with roughly 18% occurring only once. This CDR3 is built from 11 residues. Trimming at V came to 10 bases and at J to 8 bases, leaving 6 bases not matched to a gene. Germline V CDR1 and CDR2: MNHNY, SVGAGI (reference sequence). This clonotype was obtained from a human donor who was either an allogeneic HSCT recipient or a stem cell or donor lymphocyte infusion donor (not recorded which). It is not recorded whose cells these are; they may come from a transplant donor. Sample: blood, either unsorted or a sorted T cell fraction (not recorded which). The chain combines TRBV6-6 with TRBJ1-1; 8 nucleotides line up with TRBD1. The CDR3 loop reads CAISGTGEAFF. The DNA for the CDR3 is TGTGCCATCTCCGGGACAGGAGAAGCTTTCTTT.